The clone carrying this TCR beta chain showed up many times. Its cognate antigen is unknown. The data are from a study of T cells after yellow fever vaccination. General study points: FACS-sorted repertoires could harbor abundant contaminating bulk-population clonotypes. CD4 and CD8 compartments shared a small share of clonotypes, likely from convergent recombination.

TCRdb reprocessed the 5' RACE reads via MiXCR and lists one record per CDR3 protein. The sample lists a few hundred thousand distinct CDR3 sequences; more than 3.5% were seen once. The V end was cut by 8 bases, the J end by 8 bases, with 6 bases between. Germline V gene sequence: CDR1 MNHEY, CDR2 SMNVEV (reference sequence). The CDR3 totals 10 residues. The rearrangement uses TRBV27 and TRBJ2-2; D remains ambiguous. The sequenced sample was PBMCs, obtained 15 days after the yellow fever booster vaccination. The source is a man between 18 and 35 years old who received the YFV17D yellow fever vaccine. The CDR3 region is CASGLGELFF. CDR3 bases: TGTGCCAGCGGGTTGGGGGAGCTGTTTTTT.